These T cell receptor beta chains were read from a single sample in a study of blood T cell repertoires in COVID-19. Libraries were prepared by immunoSEQ multiplex PCR; TCRdb keeps only in-frame clonotypes and omits some of them. The repertoire holds around 270,000 clones, with under 90% as singletons. Input material: peripheral blood. Source of these receptors: a man between 60 and 75 years old with acute or convalescent COVID-19. Both conserved end residues are part of each CDR3. A D gene is named only where the DNA matches it firmly. Not every row has a clone size; where given, it reads once, few, many or a size class.

size	D	V	J	CDR3	DNA
.	.	TRBV7-7	TRBJ2-7	CASSAGQSYEQYF	TGTGCTAGCAGCGCTGGACAGTCCTACGAGCAGTACTTC
.	TRBD1	TRBV10-3	TRBJ2-3	CAIGPTGGPTDTQYF	TGTGCCATCGGGCCGACAGGGGGCCCCACAGATACGCAGTATTTT
.	.	TRBV11-2	TRBJ2-5	CASSPDTSRQETQYF	TGTGCCAGCAGCCCCGACACCTCTCGCCAAGAGACCCAGTACTTC
.	TRBD2	TRBV5-4	TRBJ2-7	CASSLTSGGSYEQYF	TGTGCCAGCAGCTTGACTAGCGGGGGGTCCTACGAGCAGTACTTC
once	TRBD2	TRBV19	TRBJ2-3	CASSNPWTSGGDTQYF	TGTGCCAGTAGTAACCCCTGGACTAGCGGGGGGGATACGCAGTATTTT
.	.	TRBV6-6	TRBJ1-5	CATSGQTSNQPQHF	TGTGCCACCTCGGGTCAAACTAGCAATCAGCCCCAGCATTTT
.	TRBD2	TRBV27	TRBJ2-1	CASSTGLAPGNEQFF	TGTGCCAGCAGTACGGGACTAGCCCCAGGGAATGAGCAGTTCTTC
.	.	TRBV19	TRBJ2-3	CASNPQGAGKTDTQYF	TGTGCCAGTAACCCACAGGGAGCGGGGAAAACAGATACGCAGTATTTT
.	.	TRBV18	TRBJ1-1	CASSSSQGYTEAFF	TGTGCCAGCTCATCGTCTCAGGGGTACACTGAAGCTTTCTTT
.	TRBD1	TRBV6-1	TRBJ1-1	CASSDQTGANTEAFF	TGTGCCAGCAGTGACCAGACAGGGGCGAACACTGAAGCTTTCTTT
.	.	TRBV6-1	TRBJ2-7	CASSDPARAAIYEQYF	TGTGCCAGCAGTGACCCTGCGAGGGCAGCAATCTACGAGCAGTACTTC
.	TRBD1	TRBV7-8	TRBJ1-2	CASSPGQGAYGYTF	TGTGCCAGCAGCCCGGGACAGGGAGCCTATGGCTACACCTTC
once	TRBD1	TRBV6-2/TRBV6-3	TRBJ1-1	CASSYDLQGATEAFF	TGTGCCAGCAGTTACGACCTACAGGGGGCCACTGAAGCTTTCTTT
.	TRBD1	TRBV5-1	TRBJ2-1	CASRLPGQGSYNEQFF	TGCGCCAGCCGCCTACCGGGACAGGGGTCTTACAATGAGCAGTTCTTC
.	TRBD1	TRBV3-1/TRBV3-2	TRBJ1-2	CASNQQGFGYTF	TGTGCCAGCAACCAACAGGGGTTTGGCTACACCTTC
.	TRBD2	TRBV29-1	TRBJ2-7	CSVVGSIAGGLSYEQYF	TGCAGCGTTGTGGGGTCGATAGCGGGGGGTCTCTCCTACGAGCAGTACTTC
once	TRBD2	TRBV28	TRBJ2-7	CASSQRDGLYEQYF	TGTGCCAGCAGTCAGCGGGATGGGCTCTACGAGCAGTACTTC
.	TRBD1	TRBV4-3	TRBJ1-4	CASSQNLDRGSEKLFF	TGCGCCAGCAGCCAAAACCTGGACAGGGGTTCTGAAAAACTGTTTTTT
few	TRBD1	TRBV3-1/TRBV3-2	TRBJ2-1	CASSQETGAYNEQFF	TGTGCCAGCAGCCAAGAGACAGGGGCCTACAATGAGCAGTTCTTC
.	.	TRBV7-9	TRBJ1-5	CASSLFRVSNQPQHF	TGTGCCAGCAGCTTATTCAGGGTTAGCAATCAGCCCCAGCATTTT
.	.	TRBV4-2	TRBJ2-7	CASSQAPIQGYEQYF	TGTGCCAGCAGCCAAGCTCCTATACAGGGCTACGAGCAGTACTTC
.	TRBD2	TRBV15	TRBJ2-1	CATRLAGVNNEQFF	TGTGCCACCAGACTAGCGGGAGTCAACAATGAGCAGTTCTTC
once	.	TRBV7-6	TRBJ1-1	CASSHDSNTEAFF	TGTGCCAGCAGCCATGACAGTAACACTGAAGCTTTCTTT
.	.	TRBV9	TRBJ2-7	CASSVVGGGSYEQYF	TGTGCCAGCAGCGTAGTCGGGGGAGGATCCTACGAGCAGTACTTC
.	.	TRBV4-3	TRBJ2-1	CASSQDREREQFF	TGCGCCAGCAGCCAAGATCGAGAGAGAGAACAGTTCTTC
.	.	TRBV29-1	TRBJ1-2	CSVESGSLGYTF	TGCAGCGTTGAATCAGGGTCCCTTGGCTACACCTTC
.	TRBD2	TRBV27	TRBJ2-5	CASSLMTRGGRETQYF	TGTGCCAGCAGTTTGATGACGCGGGGGGGCCGAGAGACCCAGTACTTC
.	TRBD1	TRBV7-9	TRBJ2-1	CASRSSGTAAYNEQFF	TGTGCCAGCAGATCATCCGGGACAGCTGCTTACAATGAGCAGTTCTTC
.	TRBD2	TRBV6-5	TRBJ2-1	CASTPGTSRGNEQFF	TGTGCCAGCACCCCCGGGACTAGTCGGGGCAATGAGCAGTTCTTC
.	.	TRBV6-5	TRBJ1-2	CASRSQGWGYGYTF	TGTGCCAGCAGGTCTCAGGGATGGGGCTATGGCTACACCTTC
.	TRBD1	TRBV3-1/TRBV3-2	TRBJ2-5	CASSQTGGYWETQYF	TGTGCCAGCAGCCAGACAGGGGGCTATTGGGAGACCCAGTACTTC
.	.	TRBV13	TRBJ1-2	CASSLGRGRGYGYTF	TGTGCCAGCAGCTTAGGGCGAGGGAGAGGTTATGGCTACACCTTC
.	TRBD2	TRBV19	TRBJ2-5	CASSLLAGSDRAQYF	TGTGCCAGTAGTCTATTAGCGGGATCGGACCGGGCCCAGTACTTC
.	.	TRBV6-1	TRBJ1-5	CASSEWSGSENQPQHF	TGTGCCAGCAGTGAATGGTCGGGATCTGAAAATCAGCCCCAGCATTTT
.	.	TRBV4-2	TRBJ1-2	CASSQDYKANYGYTF	TGTGCCAGCAGCCAAGATTACAAAGCTAACTATGGCTACACCTTC
.	TRBD1	TRBV6-5	TRBJ1-6	CASNRQGMGNSPLHF	TGTGCCAGCAACCGACAGGGGATGGGTAATTCACCCCTCCACTTT
.	.	TRBV30	TRBJ1-3	CAWRGPPRNTIYF	TGTGCCTGGAGGGGCCCACCACGAAACACCATATATTTT
.	TRBD1	TRBV4-1	TRBJ2-1	CASSPSGQGAVPAIYNEQFF	TGCGCCAGCAGCCCTTCGGGACAGGGGGCAGTCCCCGCCATTTACAATGAGCAGTTCTTC
.	.	TRBV4-3	TRBJ1-5	CASSQDPQGGSNQPQHF	TGCGCCAGCAGCCAAGATCCGCAGGGTGGCAGCAATCAGCCCCAGCATTTT
.	TRBD1	TRBV7-6	TRBJ2-7	CASSGPGTGSQGRYEQYF	TGTGCCAGCAGCGGTCCCGGGACAGGGAGTCAAGGGAGGTACGAGCAGTACTTC
once	TRBD2	TRBV7-2	TRBJ2-1	CASSLTSGPYNEQFF	TGTGCCAGCAGTCTGACTAGCGGACCCTACAATGAGCAGTTCTTC